This TCR beta chain was recorded in a study of blood T cell repertoires in COVID-19. CDR3 length equals 14 residues. The V and J ends lost 0 bases and 7 bases respectively, with 13 bases between them. The germline V gene encodes CDR1 SGDLS and CDR2 YYNGEE. Profiled with immunoSEQ multiplex PCR; TCRdb holds only in-frame clones, not every one. The table has 30,000 to 40,000 clones, over 90% seen once. The receptor comes from a human donor in a cohort sampled during active COVID-19. V and J are TRBV9 and TRBJ1-2; D uncertain. The source material was peripheral blood. CDR3: CASSVAGEWAGYTF. CDR3 bases: TGTGCCAGCAGCGTAGCGGGAGAGTGGGCTGGCTACACCTTC.